A selection of T cell receptor beta chains follows, all from one sample in a study of response to subunit inactivated influenza vaccine. TCRdb fed the RT-PCR reads into MiXCR, producing one record per CDR3 protein. Among roughly 620,000 distinct CDR3 sequences listed, about 11% were seen once. These same data were also listed under a study on T cells expressing NK-cell markers.

The sequenced sample was PBMCs from blood, obtained on the day of vaccination. Source of these receptors: a man aged 45 to 65 who received an inactivated influenza vaccine. Both conserved end residues are part of each CDR3. The D gene is left open where the match is weak. Expanded clones are given a class, and other clones once, few, many or no size at all.

abundance: few
d_gene: NA
j_gene: TRBJ2-1
v_gene: TRBV20-1
CDR3nt: TGCAGTGCTAGCAAGGGATACGATGAGCAGTTCTTC
CDR3aa: CSASKGYDEQFF

abundance: few
d_gene: NA
j_gene: TRBJ2-2
v_gene: TRBV7-8
CDR3nt: TGTGCCAGCAGCTTAGGGCTAGAGGTGTGGGTCACCGGGGAGCTGTTTTTT
CDR3aa: CASSLGLEVWVTGELFF

abundance: few
d_gene: TRBD2
j_gene: TRBJ2-3
v_gene: TRBV6-2/TRBV6-3
CDR3nt: TGTGCCAGCAGTTACTCCGGTAGCGGGAGCATCGCCGTCGGGACAGATACGCAGTATTTT
CDR3aa: CASSYSGSGSIAVGTDTQYF

abundance: few
d_gene: TRBD1
j_gene: TRBJ2-7
v_gene: TRBV11-1
CDR3nt: TGTGCCAGCAGCACTCCCGGGACAGGCTTTTACGAGCAGTACTTC
CDR3aa: CASSTPGTGFYEQYF

abundance: many
d_gene: NA
j_gene: TRBJ2-7
v_gene: TRBV30
CDR3nt: TGTGCCTGGAGTGTGGGACGTACCTACGAGCAGTACTTC
CDR3aa: CAWSVGRTYEQYF

abundance: NA
d_gene: NA
j_gene: TRBJ1-5
v_gene: TRBV7-2
CDR3nt: TGTGCCAGCAGCTTTGTGGGGGCGGGAGATCAGCCCCAGCATTTT
CDR3aa: CASSFVGAGDQPQHF

abundance: NA
d_gene: TRBD2
j_gene: TRBJ2-1
v_gene: TRBV4-3
CDR3nt: TGCGCCAGCAGCCAAGAGGCTAGCGGGGGGGTAGTTAATGTGCAGTTCTTC
CDR3aa: CASSQEASGGVVNVQFF

abundance: NA
d_gene: NA
j_gene: TRBJ1-4
v_gene: TRBV12-3/TRBV12-4
CDR3nt: TGTGCCAGCAGTCCAAGACGGGGCAATGAAAAACTGTTTTTT
CDR3aa: CASSPRRGNEKLFF

abundance: NA
d_gene: NA
j_gene: TRBJ2-1
v_gene: TRBV5-1
CDR3nt: TGCGCCAGCAGTTTTGGACAGCCCCCGAATGAGCAGTTCTTC
CDR3aa: CASSFGQPPNEQFF

abundance: NA
d_gene: NA
j_gene: TRBJ2-3
v_gene: TRBV5-1
CDR3nt: TGCGCCAGCAGCTTGGGCAGGAAGACAGATACGCAGTATTTT
CDR3aa: CASSLGRKTDTQYF

abundance: few
d_gene: NA
j_gene: TRBJ2-1
v_gene: TRBV10-3
CDR3nt: TGTGCCATCGGGTACAATGAGCAGTTCTTC
CDR3aa: CAIGYNEQFF

abundance: many
d_gene: NA
j_gene: TRBJ2-5
v_gene: TRBV7-2
CDR3nt: TGTGCCAGCAGCCGGATCCTGCGGGAGACCCAGTACTTC
CDR3aa: CASSRILRETQYF

abundance: NA
d_gene: NA
j_gene: TRBJ2-7
v_gene: TRBV12-3/TRBV12-4
CDR3nt: TGTGCCAGCAGTCGGACTCAAGACTACGAGCAGTACTTC
CDR3aa: CASSRTQDYEQYF

abundance: NA
d_gene: NA
j_gene: TRBJ2-7
v_gene: TRBV6-6
CDR3nt: TGTGCCAGCACTAAAGGGGTCGAGCAGTACTTC
CDR3aa: CASTKGVEQYF

abundance: few
d_gene: NA
j_gene: TRBJ2-2
v_gene: TRBV20-1
CDR3nt: TGCAGTGCTAGAGGGGCTGGGTCAATGGCGAACACCGGGGAGCTGTTTTTT
CDR3aa: CSARGAGSMANTGELFF

abundance: NA
d_gene: TRBD2
j_gene: TRBJ2-1
v_gene: TRBV5-1
CDR3nt: TGCGCCAGCAGCTCAACTAGCGGGGGGTATGAGCAGTTCTTC
CDR3aa: CASSSTSGGYEQFF

abundance: many
d_gene: TRBD1
j_gene: TRBJ2-7
v_gene: TRBV6-1
CDR3nt: TGTGCCAGCAGACAGGGGGCCTACGAGCAGTACTTC
CDR3aa: CASRQGAYEQYF

abundance: NA
d_gene: TRBD2
j_gene: TRBJ2-1
v_gene: TRBV20-1
CDR3nt: TGCAGTGCTAGCCCCCTGCTAGCGGTGAAACGAGGGGAGCAGTTCTTC
CDR3aa: CSASPLLAVKRGEQFF

abundance: NA
d_gene: TRBD1
j_gene: TRBJ2-3
v_gene: TRBV28
CDR3nt: TGTGCCAGCAGTTTCCAGGACAGGGCAGATACGCAGTATTTT
CDR3aa: CASSFQDRADTQYF

abundance: few
d_gene: NA
j_gene: TRBJ2-3
v_gene: TRBV5-6
CDR3nt: TGTGCCAGCAGCTGGTTTGTCCGGGGACGAGATACGCAGTATTTT
CDR3aa: CASSWFVRGRDTQYF

abundance: many
d_gene: NA
j_gene: TRBJ2-7
v_gene: TRBV12-3/TRBV12-4
CDR3nt: TGTGCCAGCAGTTTAGCCAACTACGAGCAGTACTTC
CDR3aa: CASSLANYEQYF

abundance: NA
d_gene: NA
j_gene: TRBJ1-5
v_gene: TRBV12-3/TRBV12-4
CDR3nt: TGTGCCAGCACCATGGGGCTTTCCGGTGGGCGCAATCAGCCCCAGCATTTT
CDR3aa: CASTMGLSGGRNQPQHF

abundance: few
d_gene: TRBD1
j_gene: TRBJ2-5
v_gene: TRBV3-1
CDR3nt: TGTGCCAGCAGCCAAGATCTTACAGGGGCGGAGACCCAGTACTTC
CDR3aa: CASSQDLTGAETQYF

abundance: few
d_gene: TRBD1
j_gene: TRBJ2-1
v_gene: TRBV20-1
CDR3nt: TGCAGTGCTAGTAAGGGGACAGGGGATAATGAGCAGTTCTTC
CDR3aa: CSASKGTGDNEQFF

abundance: many
d_gene: NA
j_gene: TRBJ2-7
v_gene: TRBV7-9
CDR3nt: TGTGCCAGCAACACACCGACAGGTGATTACGAGCAGTACTTC
CDR3aa: CASNTPTGDYEQYF

abundance: many
d_gene: TRBD2
j_gene: TRBJ2-3
v_gene: TRBV7-9
CDR3nt: TGTGCCAGCAGCCCCGGGACTAGTCCCACAGATACGCAGTATTTT
CDR3aa: CASSPGTSPTDTQYF

abundance: NA
d_gene: TRBD2
j_gene: TRBJ2-1
v_gene: TRBV4-3
CDR3nt: TGCGCCAGCAGCTTCATACTAGCGGGAGTCAATGAGCAGTTCTTC
CDR3aa: CASSFILAGVNEQFF

abundance: NA
d_gene: TRBD2
j_gene: TRBJ2-1
v_gene: TRBV14
CDR3nt: TGTGCCAGCAGCCAAGTCCTGGGACTAGCGGGAGAAGGAAATGAGCAGTTCTTC
CDR3aa: CASSQVLGLAGEGNEQFF

abundance: NA
d_gene: TRBD1
j_gene: TRBJ2-2
v_gene: TRBV4-2
CDR3nt: TGTGCCAGCAGCCAACGGGACAGCAACACCGGGGAGCTGTTTTTT
CDR3aa: CASSQRDSNTGELFF

abundance: few
d_gene: NA
j_gene: TRBJ2-5
v_gene: TRBV6-1
CDR3nt: TGTGCCAGCAGTCCACAGGGAGGAAGGGAGACCCAGTACTTC
CDR3aa: CASSPQGGRETQYF

abundance: many
d_gene: NA
j_gene: TRBJ2-5
v_gene: TRBV7-9
CDR3nt: TGTGCCAGCAGCATACTAGAAGGGAAGACCCAGTACTTC
CDR3aa: CASSILEGKTQYF

abundance: NA
d_gene: TRBD1
j_gene: TRBJ2-3
v_gene: TRBV27
CDR3nt: TGTGCCAGCAGTTCGGACAGGGTTAGAGCAGATACGCAGTATTTT
CDR3aa: CASSSDRVRADTQYF

abundance: few
d_gene: NA
j_gene: TRBJ1-1
v_gene: TRBV20-1
CDR3nt: TGCAGTGCTAGAGATGGGGGGCGAGGAAGAGAAGCTTTCTTT
CDR3aa: CSARDGGRGREAFF

abundance: NA
d_gene: NA
j_gene: TRBJ2-7
v_gene: TRBV6-1
CDR3nt: TGTGCCAGCAGTGAGGGCCACTACGAGCAGTACTTC
CDR3aa: CASSEGHYEQYF

abundance: NA
d_gene: NA
j_gene: TRBJ2-7
v_gene: TRBV5-5
CDR3nt: TGTGCCAGCAGCCCGGAGGAGCGGCCACTAGCCGAGCAGTACTTC
CDR3aa: CASSPEERPLAEQYF

abundance: NA
d_gene: TRBD2
j_gene: TRBJ2-7
v_gene: TRBV10-3
CDR3nt: TGTGCCATCAGTGCGGGACTAGCGGCCTCCTACGAGCAGTACTTC
CDR3aa: CAISAGLAASYEQYF

abundance: few
d_gene: NA
j_gene: TRBJ2-7
v_gene: TRBV19
CDR3nt: TGTGCCAGTAGTATTTGGGGGAAGAGTTACGAGCAGTACTTC
CDR3aa: CASSIWGKSYEQYF

abundance: NA
d_gene: TRBD1
j_gene: TRBJ2-2
v_gene: TRBV20-1
CDR3nt: TGCAGTGCCCTATTGGGACAGAAAAGAAACACCGGGGAGCTGTTTTTT
CDR3aa: CSALLGQKRNTGELFF

abundance: few
d_gene: TRBD2
j_gene: TRBJ2-7
v_gene: TRBV4-2
CDR3nt: TGTGCCAGCAGCCAAGCTGGTAGCGGGGGATACGAGCAGTACTTC
CDR3aa: CASSQAGSGGYEQYF

abundance: NA
d_gene: NA
j_gene: TRBJ2-7
v_gene: TRBV7-9
CDR3nt: TGTGCCAGCAGCTTAAGTACCGGCTCTAGCTCCTACGAGCAGTACTTC
CDR3aa: CASSLSTGSSSYEQYF

abundance: NA
d_gene: TRBD2
j_gene: TRBJ2-7
v_gene: TRBV27
CDR3nt: TGTGCCAGCAGTTTATCCGGGACTAGATCCTACGAGCAGTACTTC
CDR3aa: CASSLSGTRSYEQYF

abundance: NA
d_gene: NA
j_gene: TRBJ1-1
v_gene: TRBV12-3/TRBV12-4
CDR3nt: TGTGCCAGCAGGGAACCACAGGGTTCTGAAGCTTTCTTT
CDR3aa: CASREPQGSEAFF

abundance: NA
d_gene: TRBD1
j_gene: TRBJ1-2
v_gene: TRBV29-1
CDR3nt: TGCAGCGCTGGAACCGGGACAGCTAATGGCTACACCTTC
CDR3aa: CSAGTGTANGYTF

abundance: NA
d_gene: NA
j_gene: TRBJ1-5
v_gene: TRBV20-1
CDR3nt: TGCAGTGCTAGTACCCCGGTTTCCCTCGGCAATCAGCCCCAGCATTTT
CDR3aa: CSASTPVSLGNQPQHF

abundance: NA
d_gene: TRBD1
j_gene: TRBJ2-2
v_gene: TRBV5-1
CDR3nt: TGCGCCAGCAGCTTGGTTCCAGGGGGCGCCGCCGGGGAGCTGTTTTTT
CDR3aa: CASSLVPGGAAGELFF

abundance: NA
d_gene: NA
j_gene: TRBJ2-2
v_gene: TRBV10-2
CDR3nt: TGCGCCAGCAGTGACCAGGGGCGCTACACGAACACCGGGGAGCTGTTTTTT
CDR3aa: CASSDQGRYTNTGELFF

abundance: NA
d_gene: TRBD2
j_gene: TRBJ2-1
v_gene: TRBV7-9
CDR3nt: TGTGCCAGCAGCCGACAGAGCGGGAGGACTGATGAGCAGTTCTTC
CDR3aa: CASSRQSGRTDEQFF

abundance: NA
d_gene: NA
j_gene: TRBJ2-7
v_gene: TRBV4-2
CDR3nt: TGTGCCAGCACCCTGACCGGGACGGCCTCCTACGAGCAGTACTTC
CDR3aa: CASTLTGTASYEQYF

abundance: NA
d_gene: NA
j_gene: TRBJ2-1
v_gene: TRBV12-3/TRBV12-4
CDR3nt: TGTGCCAGCAGTTTGGGGGGAGTAAGGGGGAATGAGCAGTTCTTC
CDR3aa: CASSLGGVRGNEQFF

abundance: many
d_gene: NA
j_gene: TRBJ1-5
v_gene: TRBV12-3/TRBV12-4
CDR3nt: TGTGCCAGCTACCCGGGACCGTGGCGAAATCAGCCCCAGCATTTT
CDR3aa: CASYPGPWRNQPQHF